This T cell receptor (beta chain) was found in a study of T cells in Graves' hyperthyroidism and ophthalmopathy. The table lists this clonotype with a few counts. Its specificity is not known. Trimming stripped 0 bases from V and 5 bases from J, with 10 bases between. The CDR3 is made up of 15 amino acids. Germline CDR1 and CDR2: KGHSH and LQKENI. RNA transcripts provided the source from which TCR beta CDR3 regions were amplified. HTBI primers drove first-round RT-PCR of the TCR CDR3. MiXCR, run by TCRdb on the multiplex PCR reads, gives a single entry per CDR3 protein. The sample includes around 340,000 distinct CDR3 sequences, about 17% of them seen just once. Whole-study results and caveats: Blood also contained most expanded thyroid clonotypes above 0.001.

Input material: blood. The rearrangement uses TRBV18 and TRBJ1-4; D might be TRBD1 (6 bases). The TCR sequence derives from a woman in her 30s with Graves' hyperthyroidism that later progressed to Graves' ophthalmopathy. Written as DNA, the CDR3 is TGTGCCAGCTCACCACCGGACAGCCGCAATGAAAAACTGTTTTTT. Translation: CASSPPDSRNEKLFF.